This is a list of T cell receptor beta chains from one sample in a study of cytomegalovirus exposure and HLA in healthy donors. Profiling relied on immunoSEQ multiplex PCR, and the TCRdb table lists in-frame clones only, not all of them. The data show some 150,000 clones, roughly 80% seen once. The sequenced material came from PBMCs. All receptors derive from a man aged 18 to 30 in good health and CMV-seropositive. CDR3s include the opening cysteine and the closing phenylalanine or tryptophan. The D gene is left open where the match is weak. Expanded clones get a size class; other rows say once, few or many, or leave the size out.

few | . | TRBJ2-2 | TRBV30 | CAWSRQGGYTGELFF | TGTGCCTGGAGTAGGCAGGGGGGATACACCGGGGAGCTGTTTTTT
. | TRBD1 | TRBJ2-7 | TRBV6-6 | CASSYQGQGSYEQYF | TGTGCCAGCAGTTACCAGGGACAGGGTTCCTACGAGCAGTACTTC
. | . | TRBJ1-5 | TRBV4-1 | CASSQDLGQPQHF | TGCGCCAGCAGCCAAGATCTTGGCCAGCCCCAGCATTTT
. | . | TRBJ1-3 | TRBV9 | CASSVAGVGNTIYF | TGTGCCAGCAGCGTAGCAGGGGTTGGAAACACCATATATTTT
. | . | TRBJ1-1 | TRBV5-1 | CASSLWGRSGATEAFF | TGCGCCAGCAGCTTGTGGGGCAGGTCGGGAGCGACTGAAGCTTTCTTT
. | . | TRBJ1-4 | TRBV6-1 | CASSGGTNTNEKLFF | TGTGCCAGCAGTGGCGGGACGAATACTAATGAAAAACTGTTTTTT
. | TRBD2 | TRBJ2-1 | TRBV11-3 | CASSNTSGPYNEQFF | TGTGCCAGCAGCAATACTAGCGGCCCCTACAATGAGCAGTTCTTC
. | TRBD1 | TRBJ2-4 | TRBV11-1 | CASSQDRENIQYF | TGTGCCAGCAGCCAGGACAGGGAAAACATTCAGTACTTC
. | . | TRBJ2-5 | TRBV18 | CASSPGGGQETQYF | TGTGCCAGCTCACCCGGCGGAGGGCAAGAGACCCAGTACTTC
few | TRBD2 | TRBJ2-7 | TRBV27 | CASSPRAVTSGKHEQYF | TGTGCCAGCAGTCCGAGGGCGGTGACTAGCGGGAAACACGAGCAGTACTTC
. | . | TRBJ2-2 | TRBV11-3 | CASSLGRWGAPMNTGELFF | TGTGCCAGCAGCTTGGGTAGATGGGGAGCACCTATGAACACCGGGGAGCTGTTTTTT
. | TRBD2 | TRBJ2-1 | TRBV4-1 | CASSGSGRAYEQFF | TGCGCCAGCAGCGGTAGCGGGAGGGCTTATGAGCAGTTCTTC
. | TRBD1 | TRBJ1-6 | TRBV2 | CASSEGQGVSPLHF | TGTGCCAGCAGTGAGGGACAGGGTGTTTCACCCCTCCACTTT
. | TRBD2 | TRBJ2-3 | TRBV14 | CASSQTGGRVDTQYF | TGTGCCAGCAGCCAGACGGGGGGGCGCGTAGATACGCAGTATTTT
. | . | TRBJ1-3 | TRBV30 | CAWASVGTFFSGNTIYF | TGTGCCTGGGCCTCTGTCGGGACATTCTTCTCTGGAAACACCATATATTTT
. | . | TRBJ2-2 | TRBV15 | CATSRVSVGTGELFF | TGTGCCACCAGCAGAGTATCCGTCGGGACCGGGGAGCTGTTTTTT
. | TRBD2 | TRBJ2-7 | TRBV10-3 | CAISTSDGYEQYF | TGTGCCATCAGTACTAGCGACGGATACGAGCAGTACTTC
few | . | TRBJ1-5 | TRBV11-3 | CASSSRQEQPDQPQHF | TGTGCCAGCAGCTCAAGACAGGAGCAACCCGATCAGCCCCAGCATTTT
. | TRBD1 | TRBJ2-7 | TRBV5-1 | CASSLTRTGGVYEQYF | TGCGCCAGCAGCTTAACCAGGACAGGGGGTGTCTACGAGCAGTACTTC
. | TRBD1 | TRBJ1-2 | TRBV29-1 | CSVGNLGQGNYGYTF | TGCAGCGTCGGAAATTTGGGACAGGGGAACTATGGCTACACCTTC
. | TRBD1 | TRBJ1-4 | TRBV5-6 | CASSLNPGQGREKLFF | TGTGCCAGCAGCCTCAACCCGGGACAGGGACGCGAAAAACTGTTTTTT